Included here is one T cell receptor (beta chain) sequence, with context. Its antigen remains unknown. The sample originates from a study of cytomegalovirus exposure and HLA in healthy donors. In the study overall: Sequencing of 150 million to 200 million T cells in an earlier analysis found 100 million to 140 million unique TCR beta sequences.

Study results and caveats: The classifier reportedly diagnosed cytomegalovirus status with high specificity and sensitivity.

Trimming took 3 bases from V and 1 from J; bases not matched to a gene: 2. The CDR3 contains 14 residues. CDR1 and CDR2 from the germline V gene are SGDLS and YYNGEE. Donors were nominally healthy when sampled, though unrecorded immune exposures were likely. PCR amplification relied on 60 Vbeta primers (plus 13 Jbeta primers). Using immunoSEQ multiplex PCR, the repertoire was profiled, and TCRdb retains in-frame clones only, with some absent. The sample records approximately 120,000 clones, around 82% being singletons. The J gene is TRBJ1-1, the V gene TRBV9, with TRBD1 matching 8 bases. The sequencing sample was made of PBMCs. This TCR came from a woman between 40 and 55 years old in good health and CMV-seropositive. CDR3 residues: CASSGQGRNTEAFF. The CDR3 nucleotides read TGTGCCAGCAGCGGACAGGGGAGGAACACTGAAGCTTTCTTT.